This T cell receptor beta chain was found in a study of blood T cells in healthy people across ages (dated by TCRdb to about 2015). Notes on the research overall: Template switching captured roughly one uniquely barcoded TCR beta cDNA molecule per two T cells in model experiments. Age-related changes in TCR beta repertoire diversity were measured in the study by deep sequencing normalized with unique cDNA molecular identifiers. Donors of different ages were randomly distributed across sequencing lanes to avoid experimental bias. Using the same blood draw, the study looked at two additional independent replicas of 1 million unique cDNA reads for two donors, one aged 18 to 30 and the other aged 80 or older. Donors were grouped into four age groups: young (average approximately 16 years), middle-aged (about 40), aged (roughly 62) and long-lived (approximately 75). Here is what the overall study found, with its caveats: Estimates of total diversity from one million sequenced T cells were regarded as lower bounds and underestimates. The long-lived group showed more naive CD4+ T cells, fewer expanded clones and increased TCR diversity than the aged group, suggesting age selection. Observed TCR beta diversity per million T cells fell roughly linearly with age, and a significant reduction was already apparent by age around 39. The percentage of naive T cells measured by flow cytometry correlated strongly with observed TCR beta diversity. The CMV infection status of donors was not known, potentially confounding age-related changes in expanded clonotypes. Since profiling was done on bulk unsorted PBMCs, naive and antigen-experienced compartments could not be conclusively compared.

The donors were under 40 Caucasian individuals from Russia, aged 6 to 90 years, who were systemically healthy. Each donor gave 8 to 10 milliliters of peripheral blood, collected into EDTA-treated Vacutainer tubes. Ficoll-Paque density-gradient centrifugation was used to isolate PBMCs, with at least 6.5 million per sample. Trizol reagent was used to extract total RNA from PBMCs, with at least 5.5 micrograms per sample. The percentages of naive CD45RAhigh/CD27high T cells were determined by flow cytometry on a PBMC aliquot from every donor. Libraries were built with 5' RACE. TCRdb lists the instrument as Illumina HiSeq 2500. A second PCR of roughly 6 to 12 cycles was run with a J-beta primer mix and a sample-barcoded 5' primer. Each TCR beta cDNA molecule received a unique molecular identifier from a template-switch 5' adaptor carrying 12 random nucleotides. Each sample yielded at least 3 million CDR3-containing paired-end reads. The Mint cDNA synthesis kit, primed by a TRBC-specific oligonucleotide, was used to synthesize first-strand cDNA from all RNA. Following uracil-DNA glycosylase treatment, all cDNA underwent a first 18-cycle PCR with the universal primers M1SS and BC2_uni_R. As for the authors' bioinformatics: For normalization, 1 million high-quality reads, each with a distinct molecular identifier, were randomly selected from each sample. Reads sharing molecular identifiers were discarded rather than binned into consensus sequences. MiTCR, set to a Q25 quality threshold and the strictest error-elimination algorithm, was used for CDR3 identification, clonotype clustering and error correction. A nonparametric unseen species model with Euler transformation was used to estimate a lower bound on total TCR beta diversity. TCRdb reprocessing: public reads trimmed at Q25 with fastp, clones called with MiXCR, in-frame beta chains kept. Identical CDR3 protein sequences are pooled into one entry, listed with their most common genes and DNA. The V and J calls were determined by TCRdb, not by the authors. This sample has hundreds of thousands of distinct CDR3 sequences in its table, and around 21% of those were observed once. Of the sample, about 3.6% falls within the top ten clones.

This clonotype was seen a handful of times. The antigen this receptor binds is unknown. No clone much larger than this one lies a single base away; base qualities are absent. Its CDR3 holds 14 amino acids, cysteine through phenylalanine. Only the CDR3 portion is preserved as DNA: 42 bases, with reading frame beginning at the first base. The germline V gene specifies SGHRS as CDR1 and YFSETQ as CDR2. Material for sequencing was blood. This TCR was sampled from a man aged 65-85 years in good health. The chain is made from TRBV5-1 and TRBJ2-5; 10 bases in the junction line up with TRBD1. The DNA matches TRBJ2-1 better at its end, which makes the J call doubtful. CDR3 protein: CASMIGTGVDEQFF. The DNA reads TGCGCCAGCATGATCGGGACAGGGGTCGATGAGCAGTTCTTC.